This entry lists 4 T cell receptor beta chains sequenced from one sample in a study of blood T cells in healthy people across ages. With a J-beta primer mix and a sample-barcoded 5' primer, a second PCR ran roughly 6 to 12 cycles. TCRdb fed the 5' RACE reads into MiXCR, producing one record per CDR3 protein. The sample holds about 930,000 distinct CDR3 sequences; almost 30% are singletons and the top ten take roughly 10%. The same sample was also used in a study of T cells of mothers and their children.

The specimen sequenced was blood. These TCRs come from a woman in her thirties or forties in good health.

Concerning this clonotype itself: At one end the junction does not follow the germline gene, possibly because of a read error. V usage is TRBV6-2 or TRBV6-3 and J usage is TRBJ2-1, with D possibly TRBD1 on 7 matching bases. Germline V gene sequence: CDR1 MNHEY, CDR2 SVGEGT. This CDR3 comprises 15 residues. This chain's CDR3 is CASSPQGGSYNGQFF. The CDR3 region has the DNA TGTGCCAGCAGTCCCCAGGGGGGCTCCTACAATGGGCAGTTCTTC.

The chain is built from TRBV4-2 and TRBJ2-1; D not certain. Germline V gene sequence: CDR1 LGHNA, CDR2 YNFKEQ. There are 15 residues in the CDR3. Trimming took 0 bases from V and 4 from J, leaving 10 bases between them. CDR3 DNA: TGTGCCAGCAGCCAAGAACTGGAGTTGTACAATGAGCAGTTCTTC. Amino acids: CASSQELELYNEQFF.

In regard to this clonotype: A much larger clone differs by one base, so this may be a read error. Because the CDR3 is missing its conserved closing phenylalanine or tryptophan, this is likely a read error. The J gene is TRBJ2-2, the V gene TRBV5-1; tentatively, D is TRBD1 (6 bases). CDR1 is SGHRS, CDR2 YFSETQ, per germline. Deletions cut 4 bases from V and 6 bases from J, with 10 bases between. This CDR3 has 13 amino acids. CDR3 nucleotide sequence: TGCGCCAGCAGCCGCAGGGGCTCCGGGGAGCTGTTTGTT. Translated: CASSRRGSGELFV.

The chain couples TRBV28 to TRBJ2-3; 8 bases agree with TRBD1. The CDR3 is made up of 13 amino acids. The germline CDR1 and CDR2 sequences are MDHEN and SYDVKM. Trimming removed 8 bases from V and 11 bases from J; junction bases left unmatched: 12. CDR3 bases: TGTGCCAGCGACGGACAGGGAACCGCTATGCAGTATTTT. It encodes CASDGQGTAMQYF.